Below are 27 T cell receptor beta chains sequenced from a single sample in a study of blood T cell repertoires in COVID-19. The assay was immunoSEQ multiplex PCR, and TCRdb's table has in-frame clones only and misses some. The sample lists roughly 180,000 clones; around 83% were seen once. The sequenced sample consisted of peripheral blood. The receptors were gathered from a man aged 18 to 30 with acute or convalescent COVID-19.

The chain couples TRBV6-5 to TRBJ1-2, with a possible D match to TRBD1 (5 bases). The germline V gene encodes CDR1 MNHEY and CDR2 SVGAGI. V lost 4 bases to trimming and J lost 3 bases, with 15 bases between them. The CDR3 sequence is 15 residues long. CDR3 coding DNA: TGTGCCAGCAGTTCCACCCTCAGGGTGGACTATGGCTACACCTTC. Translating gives CASSSTLRVDYGYTF.

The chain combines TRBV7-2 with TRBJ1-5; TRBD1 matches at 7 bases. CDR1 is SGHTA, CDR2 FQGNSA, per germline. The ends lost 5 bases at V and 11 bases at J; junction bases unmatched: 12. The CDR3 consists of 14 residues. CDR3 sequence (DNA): TGTGCCAGCAGCCCAACAGGGGCTCCATCAGCCCAGCATTTT. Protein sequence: CASSPTGAPSAQHF.

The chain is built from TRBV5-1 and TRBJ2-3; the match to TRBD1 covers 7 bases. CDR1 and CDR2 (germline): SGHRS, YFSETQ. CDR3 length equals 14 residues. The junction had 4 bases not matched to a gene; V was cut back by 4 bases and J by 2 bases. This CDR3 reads CASSQQGITDTQYF. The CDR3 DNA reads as TGCGCCAGCAGCCAACAGGGGATCACAGATACGCAGTATTTT.

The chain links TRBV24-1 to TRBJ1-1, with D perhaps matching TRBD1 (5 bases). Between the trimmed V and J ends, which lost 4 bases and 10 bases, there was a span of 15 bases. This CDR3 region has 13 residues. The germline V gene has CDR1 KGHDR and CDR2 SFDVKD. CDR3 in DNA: TGTGCCACCAGTGAAGCAGCGGGGCTAGGAGCTTTCTTT. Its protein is CATSEAAGLGAFF.

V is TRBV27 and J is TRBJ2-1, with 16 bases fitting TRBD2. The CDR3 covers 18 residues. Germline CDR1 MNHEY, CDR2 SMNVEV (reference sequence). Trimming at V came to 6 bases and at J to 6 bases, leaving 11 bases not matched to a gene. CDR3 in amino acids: CASSIPGLAGGGFNEQFF. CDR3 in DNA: TGTGCCAGCAGCATCCCGGGACTAGCGGGGGGGGGATTCAATGAGCAGTTCTTC.

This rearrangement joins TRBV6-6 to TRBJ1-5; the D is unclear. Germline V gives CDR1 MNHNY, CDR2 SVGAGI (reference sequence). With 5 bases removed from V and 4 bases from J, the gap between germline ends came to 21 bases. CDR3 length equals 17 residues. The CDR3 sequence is CASSPILRGGGNQPQHF. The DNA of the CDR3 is TGTGCCAGCAGTCCAATTTTACGCGGAGGTGGTAATCAGCCCCAGCATTTT.

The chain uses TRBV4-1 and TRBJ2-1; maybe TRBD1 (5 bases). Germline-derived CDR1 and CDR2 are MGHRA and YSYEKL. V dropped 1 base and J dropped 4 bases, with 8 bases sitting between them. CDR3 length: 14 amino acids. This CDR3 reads CASSQARTYNEQFF. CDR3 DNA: TGCGCCAGCAGCCAAGCCAGGACATACAATGAGCAGTTCTTC.

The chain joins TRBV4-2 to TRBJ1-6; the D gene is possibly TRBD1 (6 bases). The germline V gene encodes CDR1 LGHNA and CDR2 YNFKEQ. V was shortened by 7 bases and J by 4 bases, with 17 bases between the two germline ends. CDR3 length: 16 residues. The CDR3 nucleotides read TGTGCCAGCACCAAAGGGGCAGGGGTTTATAATTCACCCCTCCACTTT. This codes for CASTKGAGVYNSPLHF.

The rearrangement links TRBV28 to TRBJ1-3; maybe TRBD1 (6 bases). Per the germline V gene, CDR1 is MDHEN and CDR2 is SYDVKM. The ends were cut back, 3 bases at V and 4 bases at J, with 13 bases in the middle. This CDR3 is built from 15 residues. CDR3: CASSFTGNRGNTIYF. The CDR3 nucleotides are TGTGCCAGCAGTTTTACAGGGAATCGAGGAAACACCATATATTTT.

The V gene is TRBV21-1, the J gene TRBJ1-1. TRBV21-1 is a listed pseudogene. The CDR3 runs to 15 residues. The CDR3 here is CASSKLKRKNTEAFF. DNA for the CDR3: TGTGCCAGCAGCAAACTGAAGCGTAAGAACACTGAAGCTTTCTTT.

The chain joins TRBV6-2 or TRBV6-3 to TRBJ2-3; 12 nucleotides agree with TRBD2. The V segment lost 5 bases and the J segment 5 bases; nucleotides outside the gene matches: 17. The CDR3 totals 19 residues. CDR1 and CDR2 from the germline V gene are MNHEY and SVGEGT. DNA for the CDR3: TGTGCCAGCAGTACTCCCTTGACTAGCGGGGGCCTCGGGGGAGATACGCAGTATTTT. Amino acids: CASSTPLTSGGLGGDTQYF.

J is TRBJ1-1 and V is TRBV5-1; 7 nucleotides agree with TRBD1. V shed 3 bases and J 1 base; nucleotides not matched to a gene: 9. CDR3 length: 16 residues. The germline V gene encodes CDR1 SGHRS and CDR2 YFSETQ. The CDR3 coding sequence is TGCGCCAGCAGCTCAACACCGTCAGGGGGGAACACTGAAGCTTTCTTT. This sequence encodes CASSSTPSGGNTEAFF.

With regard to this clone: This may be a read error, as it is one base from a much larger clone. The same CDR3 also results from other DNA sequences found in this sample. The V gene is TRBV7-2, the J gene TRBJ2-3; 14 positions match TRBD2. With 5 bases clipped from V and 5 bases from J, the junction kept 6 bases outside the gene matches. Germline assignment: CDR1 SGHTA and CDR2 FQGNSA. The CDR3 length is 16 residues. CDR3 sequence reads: CASSPGTSGGQDTQYF. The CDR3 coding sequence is TGTGCCAGCAGCCCAGGGACTAGCGGGGGTCAAGATACGCAGTATTTT.

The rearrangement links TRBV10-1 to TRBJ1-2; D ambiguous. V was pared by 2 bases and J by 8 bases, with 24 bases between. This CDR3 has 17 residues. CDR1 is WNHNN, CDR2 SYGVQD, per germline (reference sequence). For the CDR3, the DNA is TGCGCCAGCAGTGAGGATCGTCCGGGGTCGTCGTTTGGAGGCTACACCTTC. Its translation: CASSEDRPGSSFGGYTF.

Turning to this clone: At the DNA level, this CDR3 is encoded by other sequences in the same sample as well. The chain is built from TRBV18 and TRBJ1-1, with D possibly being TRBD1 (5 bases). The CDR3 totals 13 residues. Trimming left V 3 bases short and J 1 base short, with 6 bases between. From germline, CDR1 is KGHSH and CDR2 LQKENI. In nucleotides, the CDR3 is TGTGCCAGCTCACCGCAGGGGAACACTGAAGCTTTCTTT. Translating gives CASSPQGNTEAFF.

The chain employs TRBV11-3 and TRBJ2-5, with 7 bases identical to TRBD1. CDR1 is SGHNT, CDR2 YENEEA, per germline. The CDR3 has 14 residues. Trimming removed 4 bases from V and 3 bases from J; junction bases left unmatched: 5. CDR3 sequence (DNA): TGTGCCAGCAGCTCTAGAACAGGGGAAGAGACCCAGTACTTC. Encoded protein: CASSSRTGEETQYF.

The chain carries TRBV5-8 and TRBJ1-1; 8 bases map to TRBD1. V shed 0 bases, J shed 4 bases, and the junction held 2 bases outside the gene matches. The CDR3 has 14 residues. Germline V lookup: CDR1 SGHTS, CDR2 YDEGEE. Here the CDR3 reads CASSLDRGSTEAFF. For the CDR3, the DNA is TGTGCCAGCAGCTTGGACAGGGGGAGCACTGAAGCTTTCTTT.

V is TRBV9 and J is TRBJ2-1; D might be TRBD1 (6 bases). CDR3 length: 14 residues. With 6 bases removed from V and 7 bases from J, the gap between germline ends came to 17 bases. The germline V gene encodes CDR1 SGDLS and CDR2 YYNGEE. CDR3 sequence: CASTTGNRVNEQFF. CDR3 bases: TGTGCCAGCACCACTGGGAACAGGGTAAATGAGCAGTTCTTC.

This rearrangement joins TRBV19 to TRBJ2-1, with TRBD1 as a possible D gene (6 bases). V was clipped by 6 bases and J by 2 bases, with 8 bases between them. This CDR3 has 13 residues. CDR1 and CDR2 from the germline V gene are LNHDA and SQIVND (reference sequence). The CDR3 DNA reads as TGTGCCAGTAGGCCAGGGGCCTACAATGAGCAGTTCTTC. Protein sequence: CASRPGAYNEQFF.

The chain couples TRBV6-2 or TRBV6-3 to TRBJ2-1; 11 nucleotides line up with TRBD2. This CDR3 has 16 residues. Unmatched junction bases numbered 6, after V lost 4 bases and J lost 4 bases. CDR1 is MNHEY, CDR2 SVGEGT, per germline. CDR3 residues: CASSSLTSGEYNEQFF. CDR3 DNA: TGTGCCAGCAGTTCTTTGACTAGCGGGGAATACAATGAGCAGTTCTTC.

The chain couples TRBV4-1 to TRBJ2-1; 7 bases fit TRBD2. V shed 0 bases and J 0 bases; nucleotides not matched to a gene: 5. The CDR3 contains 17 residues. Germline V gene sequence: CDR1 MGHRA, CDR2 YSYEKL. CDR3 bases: TGCGCCAGCAGCCAAGACGGGACGGGGGGCTCCTACAATGAGCAGTTCTTC. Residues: CASSQDGTGGSYNEQFF.

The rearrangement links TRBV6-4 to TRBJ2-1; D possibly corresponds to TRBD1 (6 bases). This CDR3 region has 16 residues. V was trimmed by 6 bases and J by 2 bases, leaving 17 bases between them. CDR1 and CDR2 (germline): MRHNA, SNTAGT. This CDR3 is CASSETGYSPYNEQFF. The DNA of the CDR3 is TGTGCCAGCAGCGAAACAGGGTATTCTCCCTACAATGAGCAGTTCTTC.

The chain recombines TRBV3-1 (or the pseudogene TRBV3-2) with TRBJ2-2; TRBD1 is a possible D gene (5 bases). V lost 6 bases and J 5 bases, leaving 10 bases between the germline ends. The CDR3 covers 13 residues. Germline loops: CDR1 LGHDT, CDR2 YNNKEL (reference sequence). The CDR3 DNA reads TGTGCCAGCAGTTATAGGGGTACCGGGGAGCTGTTTTTT. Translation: CASSYRGTGELFF.

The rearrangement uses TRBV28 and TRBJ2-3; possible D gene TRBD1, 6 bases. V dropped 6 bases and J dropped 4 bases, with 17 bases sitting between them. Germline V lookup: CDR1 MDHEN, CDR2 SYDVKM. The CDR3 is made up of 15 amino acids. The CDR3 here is CASSPPRAGADTQYF. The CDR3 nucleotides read TGTGCCAGCAGCCCTCCCCGGGCAGGGGCAGATACGCAGTATTTT. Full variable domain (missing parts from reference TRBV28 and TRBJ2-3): DVKVTQSSRYLVKRTGEKVFLECVQDMDHENMFWYRQDPGLGLRLIYFSYDVKMKEKGDIPEGYSVSREKKERFSLILESASTNQTSMYLCASSPPRAGADTQYFGPGTRLTVL.

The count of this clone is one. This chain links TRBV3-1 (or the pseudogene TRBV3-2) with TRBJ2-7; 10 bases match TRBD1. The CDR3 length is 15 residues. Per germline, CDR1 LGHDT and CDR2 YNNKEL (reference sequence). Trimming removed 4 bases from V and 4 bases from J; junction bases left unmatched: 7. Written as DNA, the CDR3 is TGTGCCAGCAGCCGGACCGACAGGGGGCCGTACGAGCAGTACTTC. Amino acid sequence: CASSRTDRGPYEQYF.

The CDR3 region has the DNA TGTGCCAGCAGTCCGGGAACCGGGACTGGAGGCTCCTGGGGGTACAATGAGCAGTTCTTC. Its translation is CASSPGTGTGGSWGYNEQFF. The chain recombines TRBV27 with TRBJ2-1, with D possibly TRBD2 on 6 matching bases. Germline assignment: CDR1 MNHEY and CDR2 SMNVEV (reference sequence). This CDR3 has 20 residues. V was pared by 5 bases and J by 4 bases, with 30 bases between.

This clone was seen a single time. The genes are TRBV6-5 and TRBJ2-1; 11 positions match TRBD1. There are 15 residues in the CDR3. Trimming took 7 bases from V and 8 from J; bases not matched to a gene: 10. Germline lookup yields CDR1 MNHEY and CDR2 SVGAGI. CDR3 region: CASTSRDRGFDEQFF. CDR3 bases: TGTGCCAGCACCTCCCGGGACAGGGGGTTCGATGAGCAGTTCTTC.